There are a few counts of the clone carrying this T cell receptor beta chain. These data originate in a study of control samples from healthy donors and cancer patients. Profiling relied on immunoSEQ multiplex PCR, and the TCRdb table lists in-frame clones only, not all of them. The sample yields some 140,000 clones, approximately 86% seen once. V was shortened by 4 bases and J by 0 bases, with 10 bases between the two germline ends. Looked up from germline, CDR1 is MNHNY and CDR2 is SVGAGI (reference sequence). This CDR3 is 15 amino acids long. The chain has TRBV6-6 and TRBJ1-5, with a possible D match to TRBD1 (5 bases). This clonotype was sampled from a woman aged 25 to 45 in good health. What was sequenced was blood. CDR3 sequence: CASSSTGNSNQPQHF. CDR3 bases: TGTGCCAGCAGTTCAACAGGTAATAGCAATCAGCCCCAGCATTTT.